The 21 T cell receptor beta chains reported below all come from one sample, sequenced in a study of OX40 agonist ivuxolimab in advanced cancers. Assay: immunoSEQ multiplex PCR; the TCRdb copy retains only in-frame clones and omits some. Of 60,000 to 75,000 clones listed, under 90% are singletons. This specimen was CD4+ or CD8+ T cells sorted from blood, taken in a trial of the OX40 agonist ivuxolimab. The receptors originated from an adult with an advanced solid tumor such as melanoma, head and neck, liver or kidney cancer.

The chain joins TRBV18 to TRBJ2-7; D ambiguous. Germline values: CDR1 KGHSH, CDR2 LQKENI. Trimming removed 3 bases from V and 2 bases from J, with 8 bases in between. The CDR3 totals 13 residues. This CDR3 reads CASSPTPTYEQYF. The DNA for the CDR3 is TGTGCCAGCTCACCCACTCCCACCTACGAGCAGTACTTC.

The chain couples TRBV18 to TRBJ2-7; unclear D gene. The germline V and J ends were trimmed by 3 bases and 2 bases, with 8 bases remaining between them. CDR1 KGHSH and CDR2 LQKENI come from the germline V gene. CDR3 length equals 13 residues. CDR3 nucleotides: TGTGCCAGCTCACCCATTCCTACCTACGAGCAGTACTTC. This encodes CASSPIPTYEQYF.

The table lists this clone with a few counts. The chain links TRBV28 to TRBJ1-2; 11 bases are shared with TRBD1. V lost 7 bases, J lost 8 bases, and 15 bases stayed unmatched. Germline CDR1 is MDHEN and CDR2 is SYDVKM. The CDR3 contains 16 residues. The CDR3 DNA reads as TGTGCCAGCATAACCGGGACAGGGGGTTCTCTCGGCGGCTACACCTTC. It is translated as CASITGTGGSLGGYTF.

In this sample, this clone turned up a few times. J is TRBJ1-2 and V is TRBV25-1; a possible D gene is TRBD1 (5 bases). V was cut by 2 bases and J by 7 bases, with 17 bases left in between. Germline loops: CDR1 MGHDK, CDR2 SYGVNS. The CDR3 consists of 15 residues. CDR3 in amino acids: CASSERGISVSGYTF. DNA of the CDR3: TGTGCCAGCAGTGAACGGGGCATTTCGGTCAGTGGCTACACCTTC.

The chain has TRBV10-2 and TRBJ2-1; 7 nucleotides agree with TRBD2. CDR1 is WSHSY, CDR2 SAAADI, per germline. The CDR3 has 16 residues. Trimming took 3 bases from V and 2 from J; bases not matched to a gene: 7. CDR3 protein: CASSESERGAYNEQFF. CDR3 in DNA: TGCGCCAGCAGTGAATCAGAGCGGGGTGCCTACAATGAGCAGTTCTTC.

The chain recombines TRBV5-1 with TRBJ1-1, with D unclear. This CDR3 is 15 amino acids long. Trimming removed 2 bases at V and 1 base at J, with 12 bases between. Per germline, CDR1 SGHRS and CDR2 YFSETQ. CDR3 sequence: CASSFGSDGNTEAFF. DNA for the CDR3: TGCGCCAGCAGCTTTGGAAGCGACGGGAACACTGAAGCTTTCTTT.

The chain combines TRBV19 with TRBJ1-1; tentative D call: TRBD1 (6 bases). Trimming pared 1 base from V and 0 bases from J, leaving 15 bases between. The CDR3 has 17 amino acids. The V gene's germline CDR1 is LNHDA and CDR2 SQIVND (reference sequence). The CDR3 bases are TGTGCCAGTAGTATAGCAAGGGGGGGACGGATGAACACTGAAGCTTTCTTT. It is translated as CASSIARGGRMNTEAFF.

CDR3 nucleotides: TGTGCCAGCTCACCATTTGGCCTCAAGGGAGAAGAGACCGGGGAGCTGTTTTTT. Translation: CASSPFGLKGEETGELFF. The V call is TRBV18, the J call TRBJ2-2; a possible D gene is TRBD2 (5 bases). Trimming shortened V by 2 bases and J by 5 bases, and 21 bases separated the two germline ends. Germline CDR1 reads KGHSH; CDR2 reads LQKENI. The length of the CDR3 is 18 residues. Full variable domain (missing parts from reference TRBV18 and TRBJ2-2): NAGVMQNPRHLVRRRGQEARLRCSPMKGHSHVYWYRQLPEEGLKFMVYLQKENIIDESGMPKERFSAEFPKEGPSILRIQQVVRGDSAAYFCASSPFGLKGEETGELFFGEGSRLTVL.

The chain links TRBV9 to TRBJ1-1; D remains unclear. CDR3 size: 12 residues. V was cut by 3 bases and J by 3 bases, with 6 bases left in between. Germline V gives CDR1 SGDLS, CDR2 YYNGEE. In DNA form, the CDR3 reads TGTGCCAGCAGCGCAGAAGACACTGAAGCTTTCTTT. It codes for CASSAEDTEAFF.

The rearrangement joins TRBV30 to TRBJ2-1; TRBD2 aligns across 9 bases. Germline CDR1 GTSNPN, CDR2 SVGIG (reference sequence). V gave up 1 base and J gave up 0 bases; unmatched junction bases: 4. This CDR3 contains 16 residues. CDR3 DNA sequence: TGTGCCTGGAGTGGCGGGGGGGCTAGCTCCTACAATGAGCAGTTCTTC. Encoded protein: CAWSGGGASSYNEQFF.

The rearrangement links TRBV4-1 to TRBJ2-5; no clear D gene. The CDR3 covers 13 residues. Trimming stripped 0 bases from V and 10 bases from J, with 12 bases between. In germline, CDR1 is MGHRA, CDR2 YSYEKL. This chain's CDR3 is CASSQDLRRDQYF. CDR3 in DNA: TGCGCCAGCAGCCAAGATCTCCGGCGAGACCAGTACTTC.

The chain is built from TRBV6-1 and TRBJ1-3; D is undetermined. Looked up from germline, CDR1 is MNHNS and CDR2 is SASEGT. CDR3 length: 15 residues. The V end lost 9 bases, the J end lost 0 bases, and 15 bases lay between the germline ends. The CDR3 DNA reads as TGTGCCAGTAACCCCAGGACGGACTCTGGAAACACCATATATTTT. This gives the protein CASNPRTDSGNTIYF.

The genes are TRBV6-4 and TRBJ1-2; TRBD1 agrees at 7 bases. Germline lookup yields CDR1 MRHNA and CDR2 SNTAGT. J was trimmed by 9 bases and V by 6 bases; bases with no gene match: 10. There are 13 residues in the CDR3. The CDR3 spells CASSLTGEASYTF. The CDR3 DNA sequence: TGTGCCAGCAGCCTAACAGGGGAGGCTAGCTACACCTTC.

This chain uses TRBV27 with TRBJ1-6; 9 bases line up with TRBD1. The germline CDR1 and CDR2 sequences are MNHEY and SMNVEV (reference sequence). This CDR3 has 14 residues. J lost 7 bases, V lost 5 bases, and 3 bases had no gene match. The CDR3 nucleotides read TGTGCCAGCAGTCTCGGGACAGGGAATTCACCCCTCCACTTT. Amino acids: CASSLGTGNSPLHF.

J is TRBJ1-1 and V is TRBV21-1. TRBV21-1 is a pseudogene segment. CDR3 size: 16 residues. CDR3 sequence (DNA): TGTGCCAGCAGCAAAGTCAATGCAGAAGCGAACACTGAAGCTTTCTTT. It yields the protein CASSKVNAEANTEAFF.

V is TRBV30 and J is TRBJ2-3, with D unresolved. V was clipped by 0 bases and J by 4 bases, with 8 bases between them. The length of the CDR3 is 13 residues. Germline loops: CDR1 GTSNPN, CDR2 SVGIG (reference sequence). The CDR3 loop is CAWSVRRADTQYF. CDR3 bases: TGTGCCTGGAGTGTACGACGCGCAGATACGCAGTATTTT. The whole variable domain, remainder taken from reference TRBV30 and TRBJ2-3, is SQTIHQWPATLVQPVGSPLSLECTVEGTSNPNLYWYRQAAGRGLQLLFYSVGIGQISSEVPQNLSASRPQDRQFILSSKKLLLSDSGFYLCAWSVRRADTQYFGPGTRLTVL.

CDR3 nucleotide sequence: TGTGCCAGTAAGGCGCCAGGCACAGCTGGAAACACCATATATTTT. Translation: CASKAPGTAGNTIYF. This chain uses TRBV19 with TRBJ1-3; no definite D call. The CDR3 extends over 15 amino acids. Trimming took 7 bases from V and 2 from J, leaving 15 bases between them. Germline values: CDR1 LNHDA, CDR2 SQIVND (reference sequence).

This clone was seen a few times. The chain uses TRBV6-5 and TRBJ1-6; D is unclear. Trimming cost V 2 bases and J 11 bases, with 7 bases left between them. CDR3 length equals 12 residues. The germline CDR1 and CDR2 sequences are MNHEY and SVGAGI. This CDR3 is CASSYGNPPLHF. CDR3 bases: TGTGCCAGCAGTTACGGGAATCCACCCCTCCACTTT.

This clone was counted a few times. This chain connects TRBV5-1 to TRBJ1-1; the match to TRBD1 covers 7 bases. The V gene's germline CDR1 is SGHRS and CDR2 YFSETQ. The CDR3 loop spans 15 amino acids. J gave up 4 bases and V 3 bases, and 9 bases lay outside the gene matches. The CDR3 DNA is TGCGCCAGCAGCTATCCAGGGGGAGGGGGCACTGAAGCTTTCTTT. Translated: CASSYPGGGGTEAFF.

The rearrangement joins TRBV7-3 to TRBJ2-7, with D perhaps assigned TRBD1 or TRBD2 (5 bases each). Germline V gene data show CDR1 as SGHTA and CDR2 as FQGTGA. V gave up 5 bases and J gave up 6 bases, with 14 bases separating them. This CDR3 comprises 13 residues. The CDR3 is CASSRTGTTEQYF. The CDR3 DNA follows: TGTGCCAGCAGCCGAACCGGGACCACCGAGCAGTACTTC.

The CDR3 loop is CASSQDLPFAGGGNTIYF. The CDR3 DNA follows: TGCGCCAGCAGCCAAGATCTTCCCTTCGCGGGGGGTGGAAACACCATATATTTT. The chain combines TRBV4-1 with TRBJ1-3; D is perhaps TRBD1 (5 bases). V was pared by 0 bases and J by 3 bases, with 18 bases between. The CDR3 totals 18 residues. CDR1 MGHRA and CDR2 YSYEKL come from the germline V gene.